Listed below are T cell receptor beta chains from one sample, sequenced in a study of post-analysis software for immune sequencing data. One entry per CDR3 protein results from TCRdb running MiXCR on the PCR reads. The sample holds around 500,000 distinct CDR3 sequences, roughly 34% seen once. The source material was blood. These receptors originate from a girl aged 2-17 years with multiple sclerosis. CDR3s include the opening cysteine and the closing phenylalanine or tryptophan. Each record gives: D gene, clone size, J gene, V gene, CDR3 DNA, CDR3 protein. The D gene is left open where the match is weak. The size of a clone is reported for some rows only, either as once, few or many, or as a class for expanded clones.

. | . | TRBJ2-3 | TRBV7-8 | TGTGCCAGCAGCTTATCGACAGGCCCATTCCTCACAGATACGCAGTATTTT | CASSLSTGPFLTDTQYF
TRBD2 | few | TRBJ2-5 | TRBV6-5 | TGTGCCAGCAGACGAAGACTAGCGGGGCTTCAAGAGGCCCAGTACTTC | CASRRRLAGLQEAQYF
. | few | TRBJ2-5 | TRBV20-1 | TGCAGTGCTAGCCTACAGGGAGGAACCCAAGAGACCCAGTACTTC | CSASLQGGTQETQYF
. | . | TRBJ2-3 | TRBV7-2 | TGTGCCAGCAGCTTAGGAGGGGGTGCCCCAGATACGCAGTATTTT | CASSLGGGAPDTQYF
TRBD1 | many | TRBJ1-2 | TRBV20-1 | TGCAGTGCTAGTGACGGGACAGGCAACTATGGCTACACCTTC | CSASDGTGNYGYTF
. | . | TRBJ1-2 | TRBV5-1 | TGCGCCAGCAGCTTCGGGCAGAAATATGGCTACACCTTC | CASSFGQKYGYTF
TRBD1 | . | TRBJ2-7 | TRBV10-3 | TGTGCCATCAGTGAGCCGGACAGGGGGAACGAGCAGTACTTC | CAISEPDRGNEQYF
. | . | TRBJ1-2 | TRBV6-1 | TGTGCCAGCACGACCCGGGGCGCGGGAGGCTTTAACTATGGCTACACCTTC | CASTTRGAGGFNYGYTF
. | . | TRBJ2-3 | TRBV7-2 | TGTGCCAGCAGCTTGACCGCCGGGGCAGATACGCAGTATTTT | CASSLTAGADTQYF
. | . | TRBJ2-2 | TRBV11-2 | TGTGCCAGCAGTCCGACTAGGGGCACCGGGGAGCGGTTTTTT | CASSPTRGTGERFF
. | . | TRBJ1-2 | TRBV28 | TGTGCCAGCAGTCGATACGGATTAGGACAGACCCCCTATGGCTACACCTTC | CASSRYGLGQTPYGYTF
TRBD1 | once | TRBJ1-5 | TRBV19 | TGTGCCAGTAGTATTGGGACAGAAATCCGAAGCAATCAGCCCCAGCATTTT | CASSIGTEIRSNQPQHF
TRBD2 | few | TRBJ2-3 | TRBV5-5 | TGTGCCAGCAGCGTCCTCGGGGGGGCCGCAGATACGCAGTATTTT | CASSVLGGAADTQYF
TRBD1 | . | TRBJ1-4 | TRBV29-1 | TGCAGCGTACAGGGGCGGGGTGAAAAACTGTTTTTT | CSVQGRGEKLFF
. | . | TRBJ2-1 | TRBV10-3 | TGTGCCATCAGTCCCCTCGTGGGTGGGGAGACCCAGTTCTTC | CAISPLVGGETQFF
. | . | TRBJ2-3 | TRBV12-3/TRBV12-4 | TGTGCCAGCAGTTTTTCCAGTGTGGGCAACACAGATACGCAGTATTTT | CASSFSSVGNTDTQYF
. | . | TRBJ1-1 | TRBV20-1 | TGCAGTGTTTGTGGCAATGGTGGGGGGCACACTGAAGCTTTCTTT | CSVCGNGGGHTEAFF
TRBD1 | many | TRBJ2-7 | TRBV7-2 | TGTGCCAGCAGCTTAGCAACAGGGGGCGGCTACGAGCAGTACTTC | CASSLATGGGYEQYF
. | many | TRBJ2-3 | TRBV15 | TGTGCCACCAGCAGAGATGGGGGTACAGGCACAGATACGCAGTATTTT | CATSRDGGTGTDTQYF
. | . | TRBJ2-1 | TRBV20-1 | TGCAGTGCTAGGTCCCTGTATCCACCCTCCCACAATGAGCAGTTCTTC | CSARSLYPPSHNEQFF
. | . | TRBJ2-7 | TRBV6-5 | TGTGCCAGCAGCCGAGGAGGAGGGTGGGGCGAGCAGTACTTC | CASSRGGGWGEQYF
. | few | TRBJ1-1 | TRBV29-1 | TGCAGCGTTGAAAAAGGAATGAACACTGAAGCTTTCTTT | CSVEKGMNTEAFF
. | . | TRBJ2-7 | TRBV20-1 | TGCAGTGCTAGGACAGGAGTTCCCTACGAGCGGTACTTC | CSARTGVPYERYF
. | few | TRBJ1-5 | TRBV20-1 | TGCAGTGCTAGAGATGAAAGAGGAGACTTCTCTAGGCCCCAGCATTTT | CSARDERGDFSRPQHF
. | once | TRBJ1-1 | TRBV20-1 | TGCAGTGCTGATGGTATGAGGGCTTTCTTT | CSADGMRAFF
. | . | TRBJ1-1 | TRBV27 | TGTGCCAGCAGTTTATCACTGGACACTGAAGCTTTCTTT | CASSLSLDTEAFF
. | few | TRBJ1-1 | TRBV5-5 | TGTGCCAGCAGCTTGGGCAGCATGAACACTGAAGCTTTCTTT | CASSLGSMNTEAFF
TRBD1 | . | TRBJ1-2 | TRBV29-1 | TGCAGCGTAATGACAGGGGAGCATGGCTACACCTTC | CSVMTGEHGYTF
. | . | TRBJ1-2 | TRBV20-1 | TGCAGTGCTCCCGAGGGGAACTATGGCTACACCTTC | CSAPEGNYGYTF
TRBD2 | few | TRBJ2-5 | TRBV29-1 | TGCAGCGTTGCCGTAGCGGGCTTCGGGGAGACCCAGTACTTC | CSVAVAGFGETQYF
. | . | TRBJ2-3 | TRBV5-1 | TGCGCCAGCAGCTTCACAGGGAGGGAAGATACGCAGTATTTT | CASSFTGREDTQYF
TRBD2 | many | TRBJ2-3 | TRBV7-9 | TGTGCCAGCAGCTCTGGACTAGCGGCGGATACGCAGTATTTT | CASSSGLAADTQYF
TRBD2 | many | TRBJ2-5 | TRBV6-1 | TGTGCCAGCAGTAAGCGGGGGGCGATCGAGACCCAGTACTTC | CASSKRGAIETQYF
. | . | TRBJ2-7 | TRBV13 | TGTGCCAGCAGCCCCGGGCAGGCACGAACACTAGCCTACGAGCAGTACTTC | CASSPGQARTLAYEQYF
. | . | TRBJ1-5 | TRBV15 | TGTGCCACCAGCCGGGACCCGAACCCCAATCAGCCCCAGCATTTT | CATSRDPNPNQPQHF